This section outlines one T cell receptor beta chain sequence together with its context. Its specificity is not known. This CDR3 has 18 amino acids. V lost 2 bases and J lost 3; bases outside the gene matches: 14. CDR1 and CDR2 (germline): SGHRS, YFSETQ. The beta constant-region primer was an equimolar mix of two oligonucleotides covering TRBC1 and TRBC2. The ligated cDNA underwent four PCR rounds using SP2 and nested alpha and beta constant-region primers. From the UMI-ligation and nested PCR reads, TCRdb called clonotypes with MiXCR, one entry per CDR3 protein. The sample has 150,000 or so distinct CDR3 sequences; about a sixth are singletons. The entry originates in a study of naive and memory T cell subsets. The study's findings and limits: Over 85% of naive TCR sequences appeared only once after error correction, unlike memory subsets.

The rearrangement links TRBV5-1 to TRBJ2-3, with TRBD1 matching over 8 bases. Sequencing input: naive CD4+ T cells from blood. The origin of this receptor is a human donor in good health. CDR3 in amino acids: CASSFQPGGAMRTDTQYF. The CDR3 DNA reads as TGCGCCAGCAGCTTCCAGCCAGGGGGCGCAATGAGAACAGATACGCAGTATTTT.